The 7 T cell receptor beta chains reported below all come from one sample, sequenced in a study of identifying expanded T cells in peripheral blood. Some clones are missing from TCRdb's copy, which holds only in-frame ones; the method was immunoSEQ multiplex PCR. The data contain under 150,000 clones, roughly 80% of them singletons. Sequenced: blood. These receptors all stem from a person between 18 and 75 years old in good health.

This clone came up once. This sequence joins TRBV11-2 and TRBJ1-2; D is ambiguous. CDR3 length: 13 residues. V lost 4 bases to trimming and J lost 13 bases, with 19 bases between them. Looked up from germline, CDR1 is SGHAT and CDR2 is FQNNGV. CDR3 nucleotides: TGTGCCAGCAGCTCCCCCTTCCCTCAACCGCTCACCTTC. As protein: CASSSPFPQPLTF.

The chain couples TRBV2 to TRBJ1-1; the D is unclear. The germline V gene has CDR1 SNHLY and CDR2 FYNNEI. CDR3 length: 13 amino acids. The germline V and J ends were trimmed by 6 bases and 12 bases, with 20 bases remaining between them. CDR3 sequence reads: CASSYAPRGTTFF. The CDR3 bases are TGTGCCAGCAGCTACGCCCCGCGGGGAACAACTTTCTTT.

The chain combines TRBV5-4 with TRBJ2-7; 8 positions agree with TRBD1. CDR3 length equals 15 residues. J lost 6 bases, V lost 5 bases, and 13 bases had no gene match. Germline CDR1 reads SGHNT; CDR2 reads YYREEE (reference sequence). The DNA of the CDR3 is TGTGCCAGCAGTCGACAGGGGTCCCTCCTGAGCGAGCAGTACTTC. Translating it yields CASSRQGSLLSEQYF. Together with reference TRBV5-4 and TRBJ2-7, the CDR3 gives the full variable domain: ETGVTQSPTHLIKTRGQQVTLRCSSQSGHNTVSWYQQALGQGPQFIFQYYREEENGRGNFPPRFSGLQFPNYSSELNVNALELDDSALYLCASSRQGSLLSEQYFGPGTRLTVT.

The chain links TRBV6-1 to TRBJ2-5, with 10 bases identical to TRBD2. V lost 6 bases and J lost 4; bases outside the gene matches: 5. From germline, CDR1 is MNHNS and CDR2 SASEGT. This CDR3 is 14 amino acids long. The CDR3 is CASRSGGARETQYF. The CDR3 bases are TGTGCCAGCAGAAGCGGGGGGGCCAGAGAGACCCAGTACTTC.

The CDR3, as DNA: TGCGCCAGCAGCCAAGATGCCCCCCGGAGCTATGGCTACACCTTC. Translated, it gives CASSQDAPRSYGYTF. The chain carries TRBV4-3 and TRBJ1-2, with unresolved D. CDR3 length equals 15 residues. Trimming cost V 0 bases and J 4 bases, with 12 bases left between them. CDR1 and CDR2 (germline): LGHNA, YSLEER.

Only a few counts were recorded for this clone. This chain uses TRBV2 with TRBJ1-1; D gene ambiguous. The CDR3 is 13 amino acids. Germline CDR1 is SNHLY and CDR2 is FYNNEI. Deletions cut 7 bases from V and 2 bases from J, with 11 bases between. CDR3 coding DNA: TGTGCCAGCATACCCCCGGGAAACACTGAAGCTTTCTTT. This codes for CASIPPGNTEAFF.

As regards this clone: Sequence at one end of the junction differs from germline and may be a read error. The chain couples TRBV5-1 to TRBJ2-7; D gene ambiguous. Germline loops: CDR1 SGHRS, CDR2 YFSETQ. The CDR3 sequence is 11 residues long. The DNA for the CDR3 is TGTGCCAGCAGCTTGGTGCGGGAGCAGTACTTC. Amino acids: CASSLVREQYF.